This T cell receptor beta chain was sequenced for a study of OX40 agonist ivuxolimab in advanced cancers. In germline, CDR1 is MGHRA, CDR2 YSYEKL. V lost 0 bases and J 6 bases, leaving 15 bases between the germline ends. CDR3 size: 15 residues. Sequenced by immunoSEQ multiplex PCR; TCRdb stores in-frame clones only, minus some. The sample comprises around 24,000 clones, about 76% of which are singletons, and 30% to 40% rests with the top ten. The sequence came from an adult with an advanced solid tumor such as melanoma, head and neck, liver or kidney cancer. The chain has TRBV4-1 and TRBJ2-7; D possibly corresponds to TRBD1 (6 bases). Here the sequenced sample was CD4+ or CD8+ T cells sorted from blood, taken in a trial of the OX40 agonist ivuxolimab. The CDR3 sequence is CASSQDSGQWFEQYF. The CDR3, as DNA: TGCGCCAGCAGCCAAGATTCCGGACAGTGGTTCGAGCAGTACTTC.